A selection of T cell receptor beta chains follows, all from one sample in a study of T cells in Graves' hyperthyroidism and ophthalmopathy. One entry per CDR3 protein, called by TCRdb with MiXCR from the multiplex PCR reads. The sample yields some 320,000 distinct CDR3 sequences, roughly 13% seen once. The sample was blood. Receptors originate from a woman aged 40 to 50 with Graves' ophthalmopathy. Both conserved end residues are part of each CDR3. A D gene is named only where the DNA matches it firmly. Clone size is not always given. Where it is, it says once, few, many or a class for expanded clones.

D gene,V gene,J gene,clone size,CDR3 DNA,CDR3 protein
NA,TRBV19,TRBJ1-2,few,TGTGCCAGTAGTATAGTCACAGGCTATGGCTACACCTTC,CASSIVTGYGYTF
TRBD1,TRBV24-1,TRBJ2-2,NA,TGTGCCACGAGGCCTGGGCCGGGACAGGGGGGACCCGGGGAGCTGTTTTTT,CATRPGPGQGGPGELFF
TRBD1,TRBV15,TRBJ2-7,NA,TGTGCCACCAGCAGAGAGGGACAGGGGCGATACGAGCAGTACTTC,CATSREGQGRYEQYF
NA,TRBV12-3/TRBV12-4,TRBJ1-4,many,TGTGCCAGCAGTTACGCGGGTGGGAGTAATGAAAAACTGTTTTTT,CASSYAGGSNEKLFF
TRBD2,TRBV20-1,TRBJ2-7,many,TGCAGTGCGCGGGGGGAGTCCTACGAGCAGTACTTC,CSARGESYEQYF
NA,TRBV11-2,TRBJ2-5,few,TGTGCCAGCAGCCTTACGGGATTCCCACAAGAGACCCAGTACTTC,CASSLTGFPQETQYF
TRBD1,TRBV30,TRBJ2-2,NA,TGTGCCTGGAGCCTGGACAGGGGAAGGCTCACCGGGGAGCTGTTTTTT,CAWSLDRGRLTGELFF
NA,TRBV6-8,TRBJ1-6,few,TGTGCCAGCAGTTACTCTTTACCAGGGAGCTCCTATAATTCACCCCTCCACTTT,CASSYSLPGSSYNSPLHF
NA,TRBV27,TRBJ1-5,many,TGTGCCAGCAGTTCAGGGGTGGGAAATCAGCCCCAGCATTTT,CASSSGVGNQPQHF
NA,TRBV20-1,TRBJ1-2,many,TGCAGTGCCCTAGGGGGTGGTGGCTACACCTTC,CSALGGGGYTF